This is a list of T cell receptor beta chains from one sample in a study of vaccination effects on CD4 cells after COVID-19. This table comes from immunoSEQ multiplex PCR, and its TCRdb copy is limited to in-frame clones, with some not included. The sample lists 20,000 to 30,000 clones, about 75% occurring once. Their antigens are not known. The sequences come from CD4+ T cells from PBMCs cultured with SARS-CoV-2 spike peptides, collected before COVID-19 vaccination. These receptors all stem from a human donor who had a prior SARS-CoV-2 infection. The CDR3 runs from the conserved cysteine through the conserved F or W. The D gene is left open where the match is weak. Size tells how often a clone was seen (once, few, many) or the class of an expanded clone, and some rows leave it out.

V gene	J gene	clone size	D gene	CDR3 DNA	CDR3 protein
TRBV6-1	TRBJ2-3	once	TRBD1	TGTGCCAGCAGTGAAGGGGACAGGGGAGGTACGCAGTATTTT	CASSEGDRGGTQYF
TRBV6-6	TRBJ2-1	-	-	TGTGCCAGCAGCCTAGGACTAGGACAGGGTTGGGATGAGCAGTTCTTC	CASSLGLGQGWDEQFF
TRBV5-1	TRBJ2-3	-	-	TGCGCCAGCAGCTTGGCCGGATTAACTAGGGCAGATACGCAGTATTTT	CASSLAGLTRADTQYF
TRBV30	TRBJ2-2	-	-	TGTGCCTGGCTTTCGGGAACCGGGGAGCTGTTTTTT	CAWLSGTGELFF
TRBV18	TRBJ2-5	few	-	TGTGCCAGCTCACCACCGTCCAAAGAAGAGACCCAGTACTTC	CASSPPSKEETQYF
TRBV28	TRBJ2-2	-	-	TGTGCCAGCAATATCTTATCCAACACCGGGGAGCTGTTTTTT	CASNILSNTGELFF
TRBV2	TRBJ2-3	-	TRBD1	TGTGCCAGCAGCCCGGACAGGGGGCAAGATACGCAGTATTTT	CASSPDRGQDTQYF
TRBV4-3	TRBJ1-1	-	-	TGCGCCAGCAGCCAAGGACCAGACAGGAACACTGAAGCTTTCTTT	CASSQGPDRNTEAFF
TRBV18	TRBJ1-3	-	-	TGTGCCAGCTCACCATTTGAGGCGGGAGGAAACACCATATATTTT	CASSPFEAGGNTIYF
TRBV5-6	TRBJ2-5	-	TRBD2	TGTGCCAGCAGGCGGGGGGAGTTGCAAGAGACCCAGTACTTC	CASRRGELQETQYF
TRBV4-2	TRBJ1-5	-	TRBD1	TGTGCCAGCAGCCAGGGACAGGGTAATCAGCCCCAGCATTTT	CASSQGQGNQPQHF
TRBV12-5	TRBJ2-7	-	-	TGTGCTAGTGGTGCGGACACCTCCTACGAGCAGTACTTC	CASGADTSYEQYF
TRBV27	TRBJ1-1	-	TRBD1	TGTGCCAGCAGCAAGGCCGGACAGGGCGTGAACACTGAAGCTTTCTTT	CASSKAGQGVNTEAFF
TRBV18	TRBJ2-5	-	TRBD2	TGTGCCAGCTCACCACTAGGGACTAACCAAGAGACCCAGTACTTC	CASSPLGTNQETQYF
TRBV27	TRBJ2-3	-	-	TGTGCCAGCAGTCGTCCGCCCTTGGATACGCAGTATTTT	CASSRPPLDTQYF
TRBV2	TRBJ2-1	once	TRBD2	TGTGCCAGCAGATCCTGGGACTACGATGAGCAGTTCTTC	CASRSWDYDEQFF
TRBV5-1	TRBJ1-1	few	-	TGCGCCAGCAGCTTGGAATATTTTGGCACTGAAGCTTTCTTT	CASSLEYFGTEAFF
TRBV7-9	TRBJ1-3	-	-	TGTGCCAGCAGCTTGAACACCGCCCTGAGCTCTGGAAACACCATATATTTT	CASSLNTALSSGNTIYF
TRBV5-8	TRBJ2-6	-	-	TGTGCCAGCAGCTTGTCTCCAGGGCGGTCTGGGGCCAACGTCCTGACTTTC	CASSLSPGRSGANVLTF
TRBV29-1	TRBJ2-3	-	TRBD2	TGCAGCGTCGCGACTAGCGGGGACTTCGGGGATACGCAGTATTTT	CSVATSGDFGDTQYF